Shown below are 5 T cell receptor beta chains from a single sample sequenced in a study of blood T cells in healthy people across ages. A sample-barcoded 5' primer and a J-beta primer mix were used in a second PCR of about 6 to 11 cycles. TCRdb ran MiXCR on the 5' RACE reads and lists one entry per CDR3 protein. In the table there are nearly 800,000 distinct CDR3 sequences, approximately 60% of which are singletons. Sequenced sample: blood. The source is a man aged 35 to 55 in good health.

The V and J genes are TRBV12-3 or TRBV12-4 and TRBJ2-1; D call uncertain. This CDR3 has 15 amino acids. Trimming removed 6 bases at V and 6 bases at J, with 18 bases between. For the CDR3, the DNA is TGTGCCAGCAGACTGAGGACGGTGCCGGGCAATGAGCAGTTCTTC. Translating gives CASRLRTVPGNEQFF.

J is TRBJ2-7 and V is TRBV2, with D possibly being TRBD1 or TRBD2 (6 bases each). From germline, CDR1 is SNHLY and CDR2 FYNNEI. The CDR3 runs to 14 residues. V was shortened by 5 bases and J by 6 bases, with 17 bases between the two germline ends. The CDR3 sequence: CASSIPEGGFEQYF. CDR3 sequence (DNA): TGTGCCAGCAGTATCCCGGAAGGGGGGTTCGAGCAGTACTTC.

The chain recombines TRBV3-1 with TRBJ1-1; 8 positions match TRBD1. The CDR3 has 16 residues. Germline V gives CDR1 LGHDT, CDR2 YNNKEL (reference sequence). Trimming took 0 bases from V and 1 from J; bases not matched to a gene: 4. The CDR3 loop is CASSQEWDRKNTEAFF. CDR3 nucleotides: TGTGCCAGCAGCCAAGAGTGGGACAGGAAGAACACTGAAGCTTTCTTT. Complete variable domain (other parts from reference TRBV3-1 and TRBJ1-1): DTAVSQTPKYLVTQMGNDKSIKCEQNLGHDTMYWYKQDSKKFLKIMFSYNNKELIINETVPNRFSPKSPDKAHLNLHINSLELGDSAVYFCASSQEWDRKNTEAFFGQGTRLTVV.

The rearrangement joins TRBV29-1 to TRBJ2-3, with 9 bases matching TRBD2. CDR1 and CDR2 from the germline V gene are SQVTM and ANQGSEA. V lost 7 bases and J lost 0; bases outside the gene matches: 8. There are 15 residues in the CDR3. The chain's CDR3 is CSAKRGGASTDTQYF. CDR3 nucleotide sequence: TGCAGCGCCAAACGCGGGGGGGCAAGCACAGATACGCAGTATTTT.

Remarks on this clonotype: Given a much more abundant clone one base away, this may be a read error. The V and J genes are TRBV5-5 and TRBJ2-4; 9 bases agree with TRBD1. Looked up from germline, CDR1 is SGHKS and CDR2 is YYEKEE (reference sequence). The CDR3 totals 19 residues. Trimming at V came to 1 base and at J to 6 bases, leaving 17 bases not matched to a gene. The CDR3 nucleotides are TGTGCCAGCAGCTTGATAGGGACAGGGTCGGAAGGATCAGCAAACATTCAGTACTTC. It encodes CASSLIGTGSEGSANIQYF.